This entry lists 9 T cell receptor beta chains sequenced from one sample in a study of human T cells and chemical hapten exposure. Indicated time point: pre-sensitization, week 0. Treatment in this sample: therapeutic diphenylcyclopropenone sensitization with weekly scalp DPC. TCRdb re-derived calls from the RACE reads in MiXCR, one entry per CDR3 protein. The repertoire has 50,000 to 65,000 distinct CDR3 sequences, approximately 7% of them found once; the top ten carry approximately 1.6%. This material consisted of whole blood, taken in connection with sensitization to the hapten diphenylcyclopropenone (DPC). The receptors were gathered from a woman aged 25-40 years with alopecia areata. Some clones in this sample may be carry-over from other donors' samples.

This clonotype has a count of ten or more. The gene calls are TRBV29-1 and TRBJ2-3, with 10 bases matching TRBD2. This CDR3 is 13 amino acids long. The trim removed 5 bases at V and 4 bases at J, leaving 3 bases unmatched. CDR1 and CDR2 from the germline V gene are SQVTM and ANQGSEA. CDR3 coding DNA: TGCAGCGTTAGGGGGACTAGCGCAGATACGCAGTATTTT. Translated: CSVRGTSADTQYF.

The genes are TRBV10-2 and TRBJ2-1; maybe TRBD2 (6 bases). Trimming pared 2 bases from V and 4 bases from J, leaving 6 bases between. The CDR3 runs 13 residues. The germline V gene has CDR1 WSHSY and CDR2 SAAADI. CDR3 loop: CASSEREYNEQFF. DNA for the CDR3: TGCGCCAGCAGTGAGCGGGAGTACAATGAGCAGTTCTTC.

The sample holds many counts of this clonotype. This chain joins TRBV7-9 and TRBJ2-7; 7 positions match TRBD2. Germline values: CDR1 SEHNR, CDR2 FQNEAQ (reference sequence). After removal of 5 bases from V and 4 bases from J, the junction contained 8 bases not matched to a gene. This CDR3 is built from 14 residues. CDR3 coding DNA: TGTGCCAGCAGCCCAGCGCTAGCGGTATACGAGCAGTACTTC. It is translated as CASSPALAVYEQYF. Using reference TRBV7-9 and TRBJ2-7 for the parts outside the CDR3, the full variable domain is DTGVSQNPRHKITKRGQNVTFRCDPISEHNRLYWYRQTLGQGPEFLTYFQNEAQLEKSRLLSDRFSAERPKGSFSTLEIQRTEQGDSAMYLCASSPALAVYEQYFGPGTRLTVT.

This clonotype was counted at least ten times. The genes are TRBV5-1 and TRBJ2-2; 9 bases are a match to TRBD1. V lost 7 bases, J lost 4 bases, and 5 bases stayed unmatched. Germline loops: CDR1 SGHRS, CDR2 YFSETQ. The CDR3 has 14 amino acids. The CDR3 protein is CASFRTGVTGELFF. CDR3 in DNA: TGCGCCAGCTTCCGGACAGGGGTCACCGGGGAGCTGTTTTTT.

This clonotype was recorded at least ten times. V usage is TRBV12-3 or TRBV12-4 and J usage is TRBJ2-6; 9 positions match TRBD2. This CDR3 has 17 amino acids. The V segment lost 8 bases and the J segment 3 bases; nucleotides outside the gene matches: 11. The CDR3 here is CASHSLAGNIGANVLTF. The CDR3 nucleotides read TGTGCCAGCCACAGCCTAGCGGGGAATATTGGGGCCAACGTCCTGACTTTC.

This clonotype was observed a handful of times. The rearrangement joins TRBV12-3 or TRBV12-4 to TRBJ1-5; D is ambiguous. This CDR3 is 12 amino acids long. V was trimmed by 7 bases and J by 6 bases, leaving 10 bases between them. The CDR3 DNA reads as TGTGCCAGCACCTTGGGAGCTCAGCCCCAGCATTTT. Protein: CASTLGAQPQHF.

The rearrangement links TRBV19 to TRBJ2-7; the match to TRBD1 covers 8 bases. This CDR3 spans 14 amino acids. Germline loops: CDR1 LNHDA, CDR2 SQIVND (reference sequence). The CDR3 here is CPKKGDRPTYEQYF. The DNA for the CDR3 is TGTCCGAAGAAAGGGGACAGGCCCACCTACGAGCAGTACTTC.

There are many counts of this clonotype. The rearrangement joins TRBV12-3 or TRBV12-4 to TRBJ1-5, with D unclear. This CDR3 is 13 amino acids long. Deletions cut 2 bases from V and 7 bases from J, with 9 bases between. For the CDR3, the DNA is TGTGCCAGCAGTTTAAGGGAGGAGCAGCCCCAGCATTTT. The encoded protein is CASSLREEQPQHF.

This clonotype was counted at least ten times. The rearrangement joins TRBV9 to TRBJ2-2; weak D call: TRBD1 (6 bases). V lost 3 bases and J lost 5, with 8 bases in between. This CDR3 is built from 13 residues. Germline V gene data show CDR1 as SGDLS and CDR2 as YYNGEE. The CDR3 loop is CASSATGTGELFF. The CDR3 DNA follows: TGTGCCAGCAGCGCAACAGGGACCGGGGAGCTGTTTTTT.